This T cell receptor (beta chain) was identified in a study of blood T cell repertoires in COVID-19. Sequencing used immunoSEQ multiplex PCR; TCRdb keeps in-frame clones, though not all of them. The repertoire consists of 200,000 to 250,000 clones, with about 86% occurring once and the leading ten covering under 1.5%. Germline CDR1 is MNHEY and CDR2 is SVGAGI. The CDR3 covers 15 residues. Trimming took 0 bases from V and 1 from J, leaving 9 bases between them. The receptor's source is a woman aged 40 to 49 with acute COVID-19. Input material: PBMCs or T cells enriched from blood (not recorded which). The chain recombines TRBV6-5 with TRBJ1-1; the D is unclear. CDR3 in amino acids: CASSYSSKQNTEAFF. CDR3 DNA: TGTGCCAGCAGTTACTCGAGTAAGCAGAACACTGAAGCTTTCTTT.